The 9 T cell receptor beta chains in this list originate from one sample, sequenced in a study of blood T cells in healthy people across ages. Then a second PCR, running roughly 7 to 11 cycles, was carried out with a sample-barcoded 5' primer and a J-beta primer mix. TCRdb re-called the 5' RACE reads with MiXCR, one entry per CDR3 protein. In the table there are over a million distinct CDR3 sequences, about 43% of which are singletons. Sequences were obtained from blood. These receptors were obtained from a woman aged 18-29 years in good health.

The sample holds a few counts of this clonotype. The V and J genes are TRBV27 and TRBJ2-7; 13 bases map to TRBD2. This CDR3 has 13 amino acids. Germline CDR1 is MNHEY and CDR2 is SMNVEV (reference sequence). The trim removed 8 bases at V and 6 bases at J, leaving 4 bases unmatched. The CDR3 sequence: CASGLAGEREQYF. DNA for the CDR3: TGTGCCAGCGGACTAGCGGGAGAGCGCGAGCAGTACTTC.

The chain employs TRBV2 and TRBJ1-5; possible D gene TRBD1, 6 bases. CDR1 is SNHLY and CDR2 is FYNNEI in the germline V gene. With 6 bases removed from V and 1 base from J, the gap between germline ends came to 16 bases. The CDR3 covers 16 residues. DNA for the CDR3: TGTGCCAGCAGCGCTGAGGGGGGCGGGAGCAATCAGCCCCAGCATTTT. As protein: CASSAEGGGSNQPQHF.

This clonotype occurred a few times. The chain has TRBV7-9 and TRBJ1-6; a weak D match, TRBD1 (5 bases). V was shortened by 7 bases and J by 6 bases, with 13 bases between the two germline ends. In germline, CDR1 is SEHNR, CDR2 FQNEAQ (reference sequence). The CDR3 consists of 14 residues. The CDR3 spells CASTDRQLNSPLHF. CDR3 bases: TGTGCCAGCACGGATCGACAGCTTAATTCACCCCTCCACTTT.

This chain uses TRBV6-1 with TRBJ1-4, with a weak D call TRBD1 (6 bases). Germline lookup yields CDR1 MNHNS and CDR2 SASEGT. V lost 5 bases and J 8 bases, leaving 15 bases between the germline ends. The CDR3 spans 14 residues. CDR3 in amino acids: CASSSQGFGEKLFF. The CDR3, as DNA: TGTGCCAGCAGTTCACAGGGATTCGGAGAAAAACTGTTTTTT.

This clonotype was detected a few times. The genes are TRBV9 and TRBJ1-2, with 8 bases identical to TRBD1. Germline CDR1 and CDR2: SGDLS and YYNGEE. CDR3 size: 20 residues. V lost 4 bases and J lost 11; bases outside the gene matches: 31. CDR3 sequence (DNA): TGTGCCAGCAGCCTCGGGGCCTCGGTCGCCCCGACAGGGGCATTAGGCGGGTACACCTTC. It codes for CASSLGASVAPTGALGGYTF.

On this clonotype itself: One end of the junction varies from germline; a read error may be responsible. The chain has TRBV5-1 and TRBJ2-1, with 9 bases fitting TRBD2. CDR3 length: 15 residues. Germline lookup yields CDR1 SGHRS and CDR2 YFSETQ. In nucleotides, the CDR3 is TGCGCCAGCAGCCTTAGCGGGAGCTCCTACAAAGAGCAGTTCTTC. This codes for CASSLSGSSYKEQFF. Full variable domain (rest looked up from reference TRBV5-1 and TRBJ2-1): KAGVTQTPRYLIKTRGQQVTLSCSPISGHRSVSWYQQTPGQGLQFLFEYFSETQRNKGNFPGRFSGRQFSNSRSEMNVSTLELGDSALYLCASSLSGSSYKEQFFGPGTRLTVL.

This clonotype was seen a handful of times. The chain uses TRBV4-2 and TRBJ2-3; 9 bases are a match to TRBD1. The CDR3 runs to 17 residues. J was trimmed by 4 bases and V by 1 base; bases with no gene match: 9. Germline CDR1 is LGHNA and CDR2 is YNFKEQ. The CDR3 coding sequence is TGTGCCAGCAGCCAAGTGGGAGGGACAGGGTTTTCAGATACGCAGTATTTT. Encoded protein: CASSQVGGTGFSDTQYF.

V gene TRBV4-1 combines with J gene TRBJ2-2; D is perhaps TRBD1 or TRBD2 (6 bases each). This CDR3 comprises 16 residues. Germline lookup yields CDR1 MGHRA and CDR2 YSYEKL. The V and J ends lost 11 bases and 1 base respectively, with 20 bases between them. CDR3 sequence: CAGGRRRGQNTGELFF. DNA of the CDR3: TGCGCCGGCGGACGGAGGCGGGGACAGAACACCGGGGAGCTGTTTTTT.

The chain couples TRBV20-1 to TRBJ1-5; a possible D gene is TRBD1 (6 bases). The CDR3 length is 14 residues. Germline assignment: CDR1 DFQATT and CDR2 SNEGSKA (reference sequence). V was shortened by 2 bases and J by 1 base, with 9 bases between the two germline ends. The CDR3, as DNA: TGCAGTGCTAGAATCCAGGGGAGCAATCAGCCCCAGCATTTT. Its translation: CSARIQGSNQPQHF.